This entry lists 6 T cell receptor beta chains sequenced from one sample in a study of response to subunit inactivated influenza vaccine. TCRdb used MiXCR to reprocess the RT-PCR reads, holding one entry per CDR3 protein. Among about 500,000 distinct CDR3 sequences listed, approximately 17% were seen once. Sequencing was performed on CD4+ T cells sorted from PBMCs, taken around 25 months after vaccination. The origin of the receptors is a man aged 50 to 69 who received an inactivated influenza vaccine.

V gene TRBV3-1 combines with J gene TRBJ2-7; unclear D gene. V lost 2 bases and J 3 bases, leaving 8 bases between the germline ends. The germline V gene has CDR1 LGHDT and CDR2 YNNKEL (reference sequence). This CDR3 comprises 13 residues. The CDR3 region is CASSQPGLYEQYF. The CDR3 nucleotides read TGTGCCAGCAGCCAACCGGGTCTCTACGAGCAGTACTTC.

The J gene is TRBJ2-7, the V gene TRBV10-3, with 7 bases lining up with TRBD1. This CDR3 is 14 amino acids long. J lost 0 bases, V lost 10 bases, and 9 bases had no gene match. Looked up from germline, CDR1 is ENHRY and CDR2 is SYGVKD. CDR3 nucleotides: TGTGCCACCACGAGGGACAGCAGCTCCTACGAGCAGTACTTC. The encoded protein is CATTRDSSSYEQYF.

This clonotype was recorded a few times. The chain has TRBV3-1 and TRBJ1-5; D gene unclear. CDR1 is LGHDT, CDR2 YNNKEL, per germline (reference sequence). This CDR3 region has 14 residues. The V gene lost 1 base and the J gene lost 4 bases, with 8 bases spanning the gap. This CDR3 reads CASSQVVGNQPQHF. CDR3 in DNA: TGTGCCAGCAGCCAAGTGGTGGGGAATCAGCCCCAGCATTTT.

This clonotype appeared a few times. This rearrangement joins TRBV5-1 to TRBJ2-3, with 10 nucleotides matching TRBD2. J was trimmed by 2 bases and V by 4 bases; bases with no gene match: 7. CDR3 size: 16 residues. CDR1 is SGHRS and CDR2 is YFSETQ in the germline V gene. CDR3 sequence (DNA): TGCGCCAGCAGCCCCCAGACTAGCGGGCCCACAGATACGCAGTATTTT. The encoded protein is CASSPQTSGPTDTQYF.

This clonotype was picked up a small number of times. Mismatch with germline at one junction end may stem from a read error. The rearrangement joins TRBV20-1 to TRBJ1-4; D not certain. The CDR3 totals 12 residues. Per the germline V gene, CDR1 is DFQATT and CDR2 is SNEGSKA (reference sequence). The CDR3 loop reads CSASLTNEKLFF. DNA of the CDR3: TGCAGCGCTAGCCTAACTAATGAAAAACTGTTTTTT.

This clonotype has a handful of counts. This chain connects TRBV29-1 to TRBJ2-6, with D unclear. From germline, CDR1 is SQVTM and CDR2 ANQGSEA. The CDR3 is 14 residues long. V lost 3 bases and J 1 base, leaving 7 bases between the germline ends. The DNA of the CDR3 is TGCAGCGTTGAGACCAATTCTGGGGCCAACGTCCTGACTTTC. This translates into CSVETNSGANVLTF. The variable domain in full, with the rest retrieved from reference TRBV29-1 and TRBJ2-6, is SAVISQKPSRDICQRGTSLTIQCQVDSQVTMMFWYRQQPGQSLTLIATANQGSEATYESGFVIDKFPISRPNLTFSTLTVSNMSPEDSSIYLCSVETNSGANVLTFGAGSRLTVL.